This TCR beta chain came from a study of cytomegalovirus exposure and HLA in healthy donors. Study-wide results and limits: Confirmation in vitro established that a few CMV-associated chains were specific for CMV antigens. Among immune exposure information, only CMV serostatus was available.

Each of the donors was a healthy bone marrow donor. Concerning this clone itself: Its antigen is currently unknown.

It was with 60 Vbeta and 13 Jbeta primers that the PCR ran. Libraries were prepared by immunoSEQ multiplex PCR; TCRdb keeps only in-frame clonotypes and omits some of them. Of 140,000 or so clones in the sample, 75% to 80% are singletons; the top ten hold about 1.7%. Germline V lookup: CDR1 SQVTM, CDR2 ANQGSEA. V lost 5 bases, J lost 1 base, and 11 bases lay in between. The CDR3 spans 13 residues. The chain employs TRBV29-1 and TRBJ1-1; D is unclear. Sequencing input: PBMCs. This TCR came from a woman aged 25-40 years in good health and CMV-seronegative. As DNA, the CDR3 is TGCAGCGTTAGGGAGCAGCCGAACACTGAAGCTTTCTTT. It is translated as CSVREQPNTEAFF.